The sample holds many counts of the clone carrying this T cell receptor beta chain. Time point specified: pre-sensitization, week 0. The sample's treatment: therapeutic diphenylcyclopropenone sensitization with weekly scalp DPC. The record originates from a study of human T cells and chemical hapten exposure. Study-wide background: Patients, largely female, had alopecia areata, totalis or universalis.

The V gene end was trimmed by 7 bases and the J gene end by 2 bases; junction bases not matched to a gene: 5. The germline V gene has CDR1 SQVTM and CDR2 ANQGSEA. This CDR3 has 13 amino acids. TCRdb re-derived calls from the RACE reads in MiXCR, one entry per CDR3 protein. Here the sample spans fewer than 140,000 distinct CDR3 sequences, around 10% being singletons. This material consisted of whole blood, taken in connection with sensitization to the hapten diphenylcyclopropenone (DPC). The sequence came from a woman aged 45-59 years with alopecia areata. Some clones in this sample may be carry-over from other donors' samples. The rearrangement links TRBV29-1 to TRBJ1-5; 7 nucleotides line up with TRBD1. CDR3 DNA: TGCAGCGCTAAGGGGGCTGGCAATCAGCCCCAGCATTTT. Translation: CSAKGAGNQPQHF.